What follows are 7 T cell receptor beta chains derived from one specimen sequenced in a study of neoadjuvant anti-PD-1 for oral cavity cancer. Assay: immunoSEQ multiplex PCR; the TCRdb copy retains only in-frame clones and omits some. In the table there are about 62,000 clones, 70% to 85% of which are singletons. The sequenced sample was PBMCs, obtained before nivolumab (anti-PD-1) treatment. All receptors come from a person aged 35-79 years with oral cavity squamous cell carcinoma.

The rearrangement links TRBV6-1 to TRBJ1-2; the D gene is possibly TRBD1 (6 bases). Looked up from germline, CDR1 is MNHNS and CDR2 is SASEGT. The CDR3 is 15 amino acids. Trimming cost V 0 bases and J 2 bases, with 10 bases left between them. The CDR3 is CASSEASTGNYGYTF. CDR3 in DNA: TGTGCCAGCAGTGAAGCGTCCACAGGGAACTATGGCTACACCTTC.

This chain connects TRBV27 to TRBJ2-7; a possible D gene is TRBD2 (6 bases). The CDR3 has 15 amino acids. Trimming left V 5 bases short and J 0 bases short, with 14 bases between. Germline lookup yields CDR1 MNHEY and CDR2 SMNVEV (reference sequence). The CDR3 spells CASSEGLLSSYEQYF. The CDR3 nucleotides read TGTGCCAGCAGTGAGGGACTCCTGAGCTCCTACGAGCAGTACTTC.

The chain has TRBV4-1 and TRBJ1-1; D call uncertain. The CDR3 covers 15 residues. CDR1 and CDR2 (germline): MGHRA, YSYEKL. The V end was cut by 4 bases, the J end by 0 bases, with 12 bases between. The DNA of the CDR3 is TGCGCCAGCAGCCTTCAGCTGGGAATGAACACTGAAGCTTTCTTT. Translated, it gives CASSLQLGMNTEAFF.

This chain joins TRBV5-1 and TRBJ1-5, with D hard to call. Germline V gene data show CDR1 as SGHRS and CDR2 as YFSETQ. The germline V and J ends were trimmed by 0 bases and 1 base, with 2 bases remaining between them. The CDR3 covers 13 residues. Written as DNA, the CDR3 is TGCGCCAGCAGCTTGGAGAGCAATCAGCCCCAGCATTTT. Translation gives CASSLESNQPQHF. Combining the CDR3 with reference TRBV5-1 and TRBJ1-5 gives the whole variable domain KAGVTQTPRYLIKTRGQQVTLSCSPISGHRSVSWYQQTPGQGLQFLFEYFSETQRNKGNFPGRFSGRQFSNSRSEMNVSTLELGDSALYLCASSLESNQPQHFGDGTRLSIL.

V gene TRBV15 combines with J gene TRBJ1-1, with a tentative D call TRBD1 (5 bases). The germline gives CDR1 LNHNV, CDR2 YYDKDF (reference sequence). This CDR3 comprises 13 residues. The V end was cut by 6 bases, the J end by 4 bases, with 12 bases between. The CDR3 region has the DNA TGTGCCACCAGAGAGACAGTAGTCACTGAAGCTTTCTTT. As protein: CATRETVVTEAFF. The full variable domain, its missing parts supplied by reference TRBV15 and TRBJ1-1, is DAMVIQNPRYQVTQFGKPVTLSCSQTLNHNVMYWYQQKSSQAPKLLFHYYDKDFNNEADTPDNFQSRRPNTSFCFLDIRSPGLGDTAMYLCATRETVVTEAFFGQGTRLTVV.

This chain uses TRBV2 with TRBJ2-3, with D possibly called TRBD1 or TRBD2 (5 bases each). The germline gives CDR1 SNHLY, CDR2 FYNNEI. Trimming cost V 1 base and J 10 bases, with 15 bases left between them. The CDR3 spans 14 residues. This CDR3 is CASSEGDLEGSQYF. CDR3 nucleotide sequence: TGTGCCAGCAGTGAAGGGGACCTAGAGGGATCGCAGTATTTT.

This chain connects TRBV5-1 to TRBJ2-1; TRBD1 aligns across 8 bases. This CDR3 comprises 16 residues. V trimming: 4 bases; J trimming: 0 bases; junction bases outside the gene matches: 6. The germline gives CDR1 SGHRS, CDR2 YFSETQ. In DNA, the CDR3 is TGCGCCAGCAGCACTCGGACAGGGAACTCCTACAATGAGCAGTTCTTC. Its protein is CASSTRTGNSYNEQFF.